Following are 5 T cell receptor beta chains from one sample sequenced in a study of cytomegalovirus exposure and HLA in healthy donors. 60 Vbeta and 13 Jbeta primers were used in PCR. The data were produced by immunoSEQ multiplex PCR, yet TCRdb's version contains in-frame clones alone and is incomplete. Altogether about 140,000 clones are present, more than 60% being singletons, with the ten largest covering approximately 6.5%. The material sequenced was PBMCs. The receptors derive from a woman aged 60-70 years in good health and CMV-seronegative.

A single count supports this clone. The J gene is TRBJ2-1, the V gene TRBV7-9; perhaps TRBD1 as D (6 bases). The CDR3 loop spans 14 amino acids. The V end lost 5 bases, the J end lost 8 bases, and 16 bases lay between the germline ends. Germline V lookup: CDR1 SEHNR, CDR2 FQNEAQ (reference sequence). The CDR3 here is CASSPLGQKDEQFF. The DNA for the CDR3 is TGTGCCAGCAGCCCCCTAGGACAGAAAGATGAGCAGTTCTTC.

This clone was detected only a few times. The chain couples TRBV9 to TRBJ2-2; 8 positions agree with TRBD2. The CDR3 runs 19 residues. Germline V gene sequence: CDR1 SGDLS, CDR2 YYNGEE. The junction had 14 bases not matched to a gene; V was cut back by 0 bases and J by 4 bases. The CDR3 DNA sequence: TGTGCCAGCAGCGTAGAAAAGGGACTAGGGTCGTCGGGCACCGGGGAGCTGTTTTTT. The encoded protein is CASSVEKGLGSSGTGELFF.

Only a few counts were recorded for this clone. The rearrangement links TRBV7-9 to TRBJ2-3; 12 bases align to TRBD2. Germline V lookup: CDR1 SEHNR, CDR2 FQNEAQ (reference sequence). The CDR3 runs 18 residues. The J segment lost 2 bases and the V segment lost 5 bases, leaving 11 bases of the junction unmatched. Here the CDR3 DNA reads TGTGCCAGCAGCCGTTACACTAGCGGGGGGCTGGACACAGATACGCAGTATTTT. Protein product: CASSRYTSGGLDTDTQYF. Using reference TRBV7-9 and TRBJ2-3 for the parts outside the CDR3, the full variable domain is DTGVSQNPRHKITKRGQNVTFRCDPISEHNRLYWYRQTLGQGPEFLTYFQNEAQLEKSRLLSDRFSAERPKGSFSTLEIQRTEQGDSAMYLCASSRYTSGGLDTDTQYFGPGTRLTVL.

The V call is TRBV6-1, the J call TRBJ2-1; 7 bases line up with TRBD2. J gave up 10 bases and V 2 bases, and 5 bases lay outside the gene matches. There are 13 residues in the CDR3. Germline CDR1 MNHNS, CDR2 SASEGT. The CDR3 DNA is TGTGCCAGCAGTGAACGGCCTAGCGGAGAGCAGTTCTTC. Translation: CASSERPSGEQFF.

A few counts support this clone. The chain uses TRBV2 and TRBJ1-4; possibly TRBD1 for D (5 bases). Germline loops: CDR1 SNHLY, CDR2 FYNNEI. V lost 10 bases and J 5 bases, leaving 14 bases between the germline ends. The CDR3 totals 13 residues. As DNA, the CDR3 is TGTGCCACCCAGGGAGGGAGGAATGAAAAACTGTTTTTT. This codes for CATQGGRNEKLFF.